This is a list of T cell receptor beta chains from one sample in a study of human CD8 memory T cell subsets. TCRdb re-called the 5' RACE reads, yielding one record per CDR3 amino acid sequence without DNA. Its table records about 6,700 distinct CDR3 sequences. The sample taken for sequencing was CD8+ T cells from PBMCs. These receptors all come from a human donor in good health. Both conserved end residues are part of each CDR3. The size field is filled for only some rows; it gives once, few, many or a size class.

clone_size,j_call,v_call,cdr3_aa
NA,TRBJ2-2,TRBV25-1,CASSERQHLGGELFF
medium-sized,TRBJ2-7,TRBV6-5,CASSYSKSAVEQYF
medium-sized,TRBJ2-7,TRBV6-6,CASSYSGGTSYEQYF
NA,TRBJ2-1,TRBV28,CASIKVDEQFF
NA,TRBJ2-2,TRBV19,CASGGRANIGELFF
medium-sized,TRBJ2-7,TRBV12-3/TRBV12-4,CASKRDRNEQYF
NA,TRBJ2-2,TRBV7-2,CASSFWAGELFF
NA,TRBJ2-7,TRBV6-5,CASSYQGQFYEQYF
medium-sized,TRBJ2-5,TRBV28,CASSLLPMTGEETQYF
NA,TRBJ2-1,TRBV20-1,CSASTGGGSSYNEQFF
medium-sized,TRBJ2-1,TRBV7-9,CASSFRLAGVSNEQFF
NA,TRBJ2-1,TRBV6-5,CASSYSLGDWGNEQFF
large,TRBJ2-7,TRBV29-1,CSVGRDFDEQYF
NA,TRBJ2-7,TRBV14,CASSRGPHEQYF
medium-sized,TRBJ1-2,TRBV29-1,CSVTEGTGGYTF
medium-sized,TRBJ1-2,TRBV27,CASSSTPYGYTF
NA,TRBJ2-3,TRBV12-3/TRBV12-4,CATATGGLDTDTQYF
NA,TRBJ1-6,TRBV5-1,CASSLQPNSPLHF
NA,TRBJ2-3,TRBV2,CASSELAGGPDTQYF
NA,TRBJ2-7,TRBV28,CASRSGTDYEQYF
medium-sized,TRBJ2-5,TRBV2,CASSEAGRGRAFETQYF
medium-sized,TRBJ2-1,TRBV10-3,CAISDSSAYNEQFF
NA,TRBJ2-7,TRBV20-1,CSARDELASTPSYEQYF
NA,TRBJ2-1,TRBV6-5,CASNPAGRHLYQFF
NA,TRBJ2-1,TRBV7-8,CASNTREGFAGNEQFF
NA,TRBJ2-1,TRBV25-1,CASSHSGRSYNEQFF
NA,TRBJ2-1,TRBV27,CASGASAPYNEQFF
NA,TRBJ2-1,TRBV9,CASSEASGREYEQFF
NA,TRBJ2-3,TRBV28,CASSSITAGGPDTQYF
NA,TRBJ2-1,TRBV20-1,CSAPPATSGRVTYNEQFF
NA,TRBJ1-2,TRBV5-1,CASSSFGETVYGYTF
NA,TRBJ2-7,TRBV7-9,CASSPIRTQAYEQYF
NA,TRBJ2-1,TRBV29-1,CSVDPWGGNEQFF
NA,TRBJ2-7,TRBV14,CASSQDWTSGSYEQYF
NA,TRBJ1-2,TRBV15,CATSRGIAGTHGYTF
NA,TRBJ2-7,TRBV14,CASSQEGTRRNEQYF
NA,TRBJ1-1,TRBV27,CASSRTANTEAFF
medium-sized,TRBJ2-4,TRBV2,CASSYSGRAKNIQYF
NA,TRBJ2-3,TRBV29-1,CSAPLDVGDTQYF
medium-sized,TRBJ2-7,TRBV11-2,CASTLEGYEQYF
NA,TRBJ2-1,TRBV7-6,CASSLGGLGQFF
NA,TRBJ2-3,TRBV10-3,CAISESGTPGRADTQYF
NA,TRBJ2-3,TRBV12-3/TRBV12-4,CASSDPRTGGVDTQYF
NA,TRBJ2-1,TRBV14,CASSLGSSNEQFF
NA,TRBJ2-2,TRBV7-3,CASSLGGLRAREGLTDTGELFF
NA,TRBJ2-5,TRBV15,CATSSAGGLQETQYF
NA,TRBJ1-1,TRBV7-9,CASRGGPTLPEAFF
NA,TRBJ2-1,TRBV29-1,CSVVEREGPYNEQFF
NA,TRBJ2-5,TRBV2,CASKGQREYLGTQYF
NA,TRBJ2-5,TRBV24-1,CATSDQDIGETQYF
NA,TRBJ2-2,TRBV12-3/TRBV12-4,CASRTGYTGELFF
NA,TRBJ1-5,TRBV28,CASSLFGVGELDSNQPQHF
medium-sized,TRBJ2-7,TRBV29-1,CSVDRPGGTGGYEQYF
medium-sized,TRBJ1-6,TRBV7-6,CASSSGQGNSPLHF